The 28 T cell receptor beta chains given below trace back to one sample, sequenced in a study of CD8+ T cells in alopecia areata (dated by TCRdb to between 2017 and 2018). The treatment or condition tag for this specimen amounts to: oral pan-JAK inhibitor, 5-10 mg twice daily. Library preparation used the immunoSEQ multiplex PCR assay. To provide template for TCR sequencing, every sample had RNA extracted and reverse transcribed into cDNA. Not all clones reach the TCRdb copy of this immuneACCESS table, which keeps in-frame sequences only. Checked studies attribute under half of the gap to unresolved V genes and leave the rest unexplained. Counted in this sample were 150,000 or so clones; around 58% of them appeared once. Under 20% of the sample goes to the ten largest clones. Specimen: CD4+ T cells sorted from blood, collected between weeks 55 and 65, from a patient treated with tofacitinib. The origin of the receptors is a human donor with alopecia areata.

CDR3 in DNA: TGTGCCAGCAGTGAAACAGGGGGCTCCTACAATGAGCAGTTCTTC. The encoded protein is CASSETGGSYNEQFF. This chain joins TRBV6-1 and TRBJ2-1, with TRBD1 matching 8 bases. The germline V gene encodes CDR1 MNHNS and CDR2 SASEGT. The length of the CDR3 is 15 residues. Unmatched junction bases numbered 0, after V lost 2 bases and J lost 0 bases.

This clone has just a few counts. The V and J genes are TRBV30 and TRBJ2-2, with D tentatively TRBD1 or TRBD2 (6 bases each). Germline assignment: CDR1 GTSNPN and CDR2 SVGIG (reference sequence). The V gene lost 8 bases and the J gene lost 4 bases, with 17 bases spanning the gap. The length of the CDR3 is 14 residues. The CDR3 sequence is CAGLTRGGTGELFF. The CDR3 nucleotides are TGTGCCGGACTGACCAGGGGAGGCACCGGGGAGCTGTTTTTT.

The chain couples TRBV30 to TRBJ1-2, with D unclear. The V end lost 0 bases, the J end lost 8 bases, and 13 bases lay between the germline ends. The germline gives CDR1 GTSNPN, CDR2 SVGIG (reference sequence). CDR3 size: 13 residues. The CDR3 protein is CAWSVRLLEGYTF. CDR3 DNA sequence: TGTGCCTGGAGTGTACGGCTTCTAGAGGGCTACACCTTC.

The genes are TRBV5-5 and TRBJ2-7; 9 bases fit TRBD1. In germline, CDR1 is SGHKS, CDR2 YYEKEE (reference sequence). Trimming removed 5 bases from V and 1 base from J; junction bases left unmatched: 7. This CDR3 is built from 15 residues. The CDR3 reads CASRPPGQGSYEQYF. CDR3 in DNA: TGTGCCAGCAGACCGCCGGGACAGGGATCCTACGAGCAGTACTTC.

The rearrangement uses TRBV30 and TRBJ2-2; no definite D call. V was shortened by 0 bases and J by 4 bases, with 9 bases between the two germline ends. The CDR3 is 14 amino acids. Germline lookup yields CDR1 GTSNPN and CDR2 SVGIG (reference sequence). This CDR3 is CAWSVSRTTGELFF. In DNA, the CDR3 is TGTGCCTGGAGTGTGAGCAGGACCACCGGGGAGCTGTTTTTT.

This chain links TRBV7-3 with TRBJ2-3; TRBD1 matches 9 bases. Per germline, CDR1 SGHTA and CDR2 FQGTGA. This CDR3 spans 13 amino acids. V shed 8 bases and J 4 bases; nucleotides not matched to a gene: 4. The CDR3 loop is CASGRQGADTQYF. CDR3 in DNA: TGTGCCAGCGGACGACAGGGGGCAGATACGCAGTATTTT.

The chain is built from TRBV30 and TRBJ2-1; D is perhaps TRBD2 (6 bases). This CDR3 has 14 residues. With 1 base removed from V and 9 bases from J, the gap between germline ends came to 16 bases. Germline V lookup: CDR1 GTSNPN, CDR2 SVGIG (reference sequence). CDR3 sequence: CAWSADAPGGEQFF. The DNA of the CDR3 is TGTGCCTGGAGTGCCGACGCTCCCGGGGGTGAGCAGTTCTTC.

The chain uses TRBV9 and TRBJ2-1; D is tentatively TRBD1 or TRBD2 (6 bases each). Between the trimmed V and J ends, which lost 0 bases and 9 bases, there was a span of 16 bases. Germline-derived CDR1 and CDR2 are SGDLS and YYNGEE. The CDR3 is made up of 15 amino acids. The CDR3 region is CASSVAGAGVGEQFF. The CDR3 DNA sequence: TGTGCCAGCAGCGTAGCGGGGGCAGGTGTTGGTGAGCAGTTCTTC.

The J gene is TRBJ2-5, the V gene TRBV29-1; a weak D match, TRBD1 (6 bases). Trimming removed 6 bases at V and 5 bases at J, with 28 bases between. Germline CDR1 reads SQVTM; CDR2 reads ANQGSEA. The CDR3 totals 17 residues. CDR3 nucleotides: TGCAGCGTCCTTGGGGGCCGGGACCTAAAAGGACAGGAGACCCAGTACTTC. As protein: CSVLGGRDLKGQETQYF.

The CDR3 DNA follows: TGCGCCAGCAGTCAATCTCGCCCTATAAAGGCCGACGACTATGGCTACACCTTC. Its protein is CASSQSRPIKADDYGYTF. This chain connects TRBV23-1 to TRBJ1-2; no definite D call. TRBV23-1 is assigned to the ORF class and has an uncertain function. Trimming cost V 0 bases and J 3 bases, with 20 bases left between them. This CDR3 contains 18 residues.

The chain couples TRBV5-1 to TRBJ2-3; D gene unclear. Germline V lookup: CDR1 SGHRS, CDR2 YFSETQ. The germline V and J ends were trimmed by 5 bases and 0 bases, with 10 bases remaining between them. The CDR3 extends over 14 amino acids. The CDR3 DNA is TGCGCCAGCAGGGAAATGTCTAGCACAGATACGCAGTATTTT. Its protein is CASREMSSTDTQYF.

The chain couples TRBV29-1 to TRBJ2-1; no clear D. CDR3 length: 11 residues. Germline V gives CDR1 SQVTM, CDR2 ANQGSEA. The V end was cut by 8 bases, the J end by 4 bases, with 9 bases between. CDR3 loop: CSMDLYNEQFF. The CDR3 coding sequence is TGCAGCATGGACCTTTACAATGAGCAGTTCTTC.

The chain employs TRBV5-1 and TRBJ2-1; no clear D. This CDR3 is built from 15 residues. Between the trimmed V and J ends, which lost 4 bases and 7 bases, there was a span of 18 bases. Per germline, CDR1 SGHRS and CDR2 YFSETQ. The CDR3 DNA is TGCGCCAGCAGCCACGACAAGGGTGGGGTGAATGAGCAGTTCTTC. Translated, it gives CASSHDKGGVNEQFF.

This sequence joins TRBV11-2 and TRBJ1-4; maybe TRBD1 (5 bases). CDR3 size: 15 residues. V dropped 1 base and J dropped 8 bases, with 14 bases sitting between them. Germline CDR1 reads SGHAT; CDR2 reads FQNNGV. CDR3 bases: TGTGCCAGCAGCTTAGGGGGCAGGGTTTTGGAAAAACTGTTTTTT. Translation gives CASSLGGRVLEKLFF.

This chain links TRBV14 with TRBJ2-2; D might be TRBD1 (5 bases). The CDR3 consists of 14 residues. V dropped 0 bases and J dropped 5 bases, with 7 bases sitting between them. Germline V gene lookup returns CDR1 SGHDN and CDR2 FVKESK. CDR3 bases: TGTGCCAGCAGCCAAGAAAGGGGTACCGGGGAGCTGTTTTTT. This translates into CASSQERGTGELFF.

V gene TRBV25-1 combines with J gene TRBJ1-2; 11 nucleotides align to TRBD1. CDR3 length equals 13 residues. Germline V gene data show CDR1 as MGHDK and CDR2 as SYGVNS. The V segment lost 4 bases and the J segment 7 bases; nucleotides outside the gene matches: 2. The CDR3 DNA follows: TGTGCCAGCAGTGGCGGGACAGGGGGTGGCTACACCTTC. Protein product: CASSGGTGGGYTF.

The V call is TRBV27, the J call TRBJ2-5, with 12 bases identical to TRBD2. With 5 bases clipped from V and 3 bases from J, the junction kept 13 bases outside the gene matches. Germline V gives CDR1 MNHEY, CDR2 SMNVEV (reference sequence). The CDR3 length is 18 residues. Written as DNA, the CDR3 is TGTGCCAGCAGTCCGCTAGCGGGGGGGCCTTACCATGAAGAGACCCAGTACTTC. It codes for CASSPLAGGPYHEETQYF.

The chain employs TRBV7-9 and TRBJ1-2; 8 nucleotides match TRBD1. J gave up 4 bases and V 1 base, and 5 bases lay outside the gene matches. Per germline, CDR1 SEHNR and CDR2 FQNEAQ (reference sequence). This CDR3 has 15 amino acids. The CDR3 sequence: CASSLGGQGSYGYTF. In nucleotides, the CDR3 is TGTGCCAGCAGCTTAGGTGGACAGGGCTCCTATGGCTACACCTTC.

The V call is TRBV7-3, the J call TRBJ2-4, with 7 bases aligning to TRBD2. Germline V gene lookup returns CDR1 SGHTA and CDR2 FQGTGA. After removal of 1 base from V and 8 bases from J, the junction contained 5 bases not matched to a gene. The CDR3 contains 14 residues. The CDR3, as DNA: TGTGCCAGCAGCTTAAATGGCGGGGGAGACATTCAGTACTTC. Protein sequence: CASSLNGGGDIQYF.

J is TRBJ1-2 and V is TRBV29-1; possibly TRBD1 for D (6 bases). The V end lost 4 bases, the J end lost 4 bases, and 16 bases lay between the germline ends. CDR1 and CDR2 from the germline V gene are SQVTM and ANQGSEA. This CDR3 spans 14 amino acids. CDR3 protein: CSVAPRQVSYGYTF. DNA of the CDR3: TGCAGCGTTGCCCCTCGACAGGTCTCCTATGGCTACACCTTC.

In this sample, this clone turned up a few times. The chain employs TRBV6-5 and TRBJ1-4; tentative D call: TRBD1 (5 bases). V was cut by 7 bases and J by 1 base, with 10 bases left in between. CDR1 MNHEY and CDR2 SVGAGI come from the germline V gene. The CDR3 contains 14 residues. CDR3 amino acids: CASIQGGTNEKLFF. CDR3 nucleotides: TGTGCCAGCATTCAGGGTGGAACTAATGAAAAACTGTTTTTT.

The genes are TRBV29-1 and TRBJ2-2; unclear D gene. The V end was cut by 7 bases, the J end by 1 base, with 10 bases between. Germline CDR1 SQVTM, CDR2 ANQGSEA. CDR3 size: 13 residues. The CDR3 nucleotides read TGCAGCGCCCATTGGCAGAACACCGGGGAGCTGTTTTTT. Encoded protein: CSAHWQNTGELFF.

This chain links TRBV29-1 with TRBJ1-1, with 7 positions matching TRBD1. Per the germline V gene, CDR1 is SQVTM and CDR2 is ANQGSEA. V lost 5 bases to trimming and J lost 1 base; unmatched junction nucleotides: 7. The CDR3 contains 14 residues. CDR3 in DNA: TGCAGCGTTCAAGGACAGGTTGCGAACACTGAAGCTTTCTTT. This codes for CSVQGQVANTEAFF.

The genes are TRBV5-6 and TRBJ1-5; maybe TRBD1 (5 bases). Germline V gene lookup returns CDR1 SGHDT and CDR2 YYEEEE. This CDR3 contains 16 residues. Deletions cut 4 bases from V and 2 bases from J, with 16 bases between. CDR3 region: CASSQAGRAGNQPQHF. The CDR3 coding sequence is TGTGCCAGCAGCCAAGCGGGCAGGGCTGGCAATCAGCCCCAGCATTTT.

The chain couples TRBV4-2 to TRBJ1-2, with D possibly matching TRBD1 (6 bases). The V end lost 1 base, the J end lost 6 bases, and 18 bases lay between the germline ends. Germline V gene data show CDR1 as LGHNA and CDR2 as YNFKEQ. The CDR3 length is 16 residues. The CDR3 is CASSQGVLWQGNGYTF. In DNA form, the CDR3 reads TGTGCCAGCAGCCAAGGGGTCTTGTGGCAGGGGAATGGCTACACCTTC.

This clone has just a few counts. The chain combines TRBV10-3 with TRBJ2-5; 7 bases map to TRBD1. This CDR3 is 13 amino acids long. Germline V gives CDR1 ENHRY, CDR2 SYGVKD. V trimming: 7 bases; J trimming: 5 bases; junction bases outside the gene matches: 7. Here the CDR3 DNA reads TGTGCCATCAAACTACAGGGGACGGAGACCCAGTACTTC. It specifies CAIKLQGTETQYF.

The chain is built from TRBV7-9 and TRBJ2-7; TRBD1 matches 11 bases. The V segment lost 1 base and the J segment 3 bases; nucleotides outside the gene matches: 8. There are 17 residues in the CDR3. CDR1 is SEHNR and CDR2 is FQNEAQ in the germline V gene (reference sequence). This CDR3 is CASSLGKPGQGVYEQYF. DNA of the CDR3: TGTGCCAGCAGCTTAGGGAAACCGGGACAGGGGGTCTACGAGCAGTACTTC.

The chain recombines TRBV5-1 with TRBJ1-1; 10 nucleotides match TRBD1. The CDR3 is 14 amino acids. Germline CDR1 is SGHRS and CDR2 is YFSETQ. The V gene end was trimmed by 4 bases and the J gene end by 5 bases; junction bases not matched to a gene: 5. The CDR3 here is CASSRDRGGTEAFF. The CDR3 bases are TGCGCCAGCAGCAGGGACAGGGGAGGGACTGAAGCTTTCTTT. Together with reference TRBV5-1 and TRBJ1-1, the CDR3 gives the full variable domain: KAGVTQTPRYLIKTRGQQVTLSCSPISGHRSVSWYQQTPGQGLQFLFEYFSETQRNKGNFPGRFSGRQFSNSRSEMNVSTLELGDSALYLCASSRDRGGTEAFFGQGTRLTVV.